This T cell receptor beta chain was captured by sequencing in a study of tumour-infiltrating T cells in Burkitt lymphoma. Germline V gene data show CDR1 as LGHNA and CDR2 as YNFKEQ. Trimming removed 4 bases from V and 4 bases from J; junction bases left unmatched: 7. CDR3 length: 16 residues. Measured with immunoSEQ multiplex PCR; TCRdb has only the in-frame clones, and not every one. This sample carries about 50,000 clones, around a third of them seen once, and the ten largest clones take under 3.5%. The rearrangement links TRBV4-2 to TRBJ2-3; TRBD2 aligns across 11 bases. The sequenced sample was tumor tissue. This TCR derives from a human donor with Burkitt lymphoma. The CDR3 coding sequence is TGTGCCAGCAGCCTCGTGACTAGCGGGGTCCCAGATACGCAGTATTTT. Protein: CASSLVTSGVPDTQYF.